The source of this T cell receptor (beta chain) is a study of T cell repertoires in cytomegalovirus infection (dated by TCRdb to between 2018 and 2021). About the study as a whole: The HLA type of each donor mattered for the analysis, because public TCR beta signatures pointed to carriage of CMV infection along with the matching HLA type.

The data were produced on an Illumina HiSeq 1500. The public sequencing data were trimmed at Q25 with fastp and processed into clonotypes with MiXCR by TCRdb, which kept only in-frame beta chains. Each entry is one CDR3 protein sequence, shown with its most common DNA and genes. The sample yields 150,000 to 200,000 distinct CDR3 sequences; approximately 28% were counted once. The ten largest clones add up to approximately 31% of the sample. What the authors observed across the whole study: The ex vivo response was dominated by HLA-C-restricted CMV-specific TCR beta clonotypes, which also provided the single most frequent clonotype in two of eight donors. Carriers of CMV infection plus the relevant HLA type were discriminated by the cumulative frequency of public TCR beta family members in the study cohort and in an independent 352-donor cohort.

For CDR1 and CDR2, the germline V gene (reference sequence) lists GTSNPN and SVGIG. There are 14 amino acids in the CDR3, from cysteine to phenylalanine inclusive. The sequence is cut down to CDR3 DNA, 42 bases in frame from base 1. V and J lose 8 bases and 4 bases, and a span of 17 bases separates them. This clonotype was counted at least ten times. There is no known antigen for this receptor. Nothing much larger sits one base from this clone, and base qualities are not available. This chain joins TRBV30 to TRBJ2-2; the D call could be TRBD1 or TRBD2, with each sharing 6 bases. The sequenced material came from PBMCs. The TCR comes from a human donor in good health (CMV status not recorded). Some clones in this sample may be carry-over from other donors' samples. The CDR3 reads CAGWGAPRTGELFF. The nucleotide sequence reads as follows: TGTGCCGGTTGGGGGGCACCTCGCACCGGGGAGCTGTTTTTT. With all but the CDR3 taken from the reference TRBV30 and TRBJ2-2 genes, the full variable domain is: SQTIHQWPATLVQPVGSPLSLECTVEGTSNPNLYWYRQAAGRGLQLLFYSVGIGQISSEVPQNLSASRPQDRQFILSSKKLLLSDSGFYLCAGWGAPRTGELFFGEGSRLTVL.